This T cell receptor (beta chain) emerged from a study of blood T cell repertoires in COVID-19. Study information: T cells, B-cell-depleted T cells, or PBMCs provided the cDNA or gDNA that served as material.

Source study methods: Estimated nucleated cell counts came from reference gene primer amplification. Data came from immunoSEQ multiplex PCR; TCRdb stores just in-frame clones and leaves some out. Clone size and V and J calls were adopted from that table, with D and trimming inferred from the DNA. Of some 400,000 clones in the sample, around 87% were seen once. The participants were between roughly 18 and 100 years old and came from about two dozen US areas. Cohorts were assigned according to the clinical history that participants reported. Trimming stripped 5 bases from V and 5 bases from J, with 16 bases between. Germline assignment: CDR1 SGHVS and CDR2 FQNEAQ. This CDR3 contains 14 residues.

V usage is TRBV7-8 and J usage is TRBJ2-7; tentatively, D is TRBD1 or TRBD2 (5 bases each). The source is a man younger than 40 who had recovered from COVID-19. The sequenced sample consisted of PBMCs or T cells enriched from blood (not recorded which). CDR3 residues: CASSRGVRVDEQYF. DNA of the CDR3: TGTGCCAGCAGCCGAGGGGTCCGGGTCGACGAGCAGTACTTC.